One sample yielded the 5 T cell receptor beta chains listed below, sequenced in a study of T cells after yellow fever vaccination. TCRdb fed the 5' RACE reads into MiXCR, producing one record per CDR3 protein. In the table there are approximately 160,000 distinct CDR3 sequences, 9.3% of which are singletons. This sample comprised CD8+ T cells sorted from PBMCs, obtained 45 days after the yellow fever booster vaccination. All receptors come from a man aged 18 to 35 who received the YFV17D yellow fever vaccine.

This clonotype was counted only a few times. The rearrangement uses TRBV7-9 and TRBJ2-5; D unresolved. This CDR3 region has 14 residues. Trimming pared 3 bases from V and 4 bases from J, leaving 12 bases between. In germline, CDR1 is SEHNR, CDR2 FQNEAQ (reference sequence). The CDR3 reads CASSFVGVRETQYF. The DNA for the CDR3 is TGTGCCAGCAGCTTTGTTGGGGTGAGAGAGACCCAGTACTTC.

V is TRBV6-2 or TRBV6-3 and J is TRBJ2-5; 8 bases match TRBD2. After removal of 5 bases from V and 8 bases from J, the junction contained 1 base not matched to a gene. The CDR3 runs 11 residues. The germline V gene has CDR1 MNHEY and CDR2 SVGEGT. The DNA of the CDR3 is TGTGCCAGCAGTGCGGGAGGAACCCAGTACTTC. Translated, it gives CASSAGGTQYF.

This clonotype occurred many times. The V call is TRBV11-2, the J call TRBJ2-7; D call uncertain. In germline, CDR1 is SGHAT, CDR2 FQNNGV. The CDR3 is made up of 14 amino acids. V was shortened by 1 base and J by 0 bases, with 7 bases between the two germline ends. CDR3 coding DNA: TGTGCCAGCAGCTTAGCTGCTAACTCCTACGAGCAGTACGTC. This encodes CASSLAANSYEQYV.

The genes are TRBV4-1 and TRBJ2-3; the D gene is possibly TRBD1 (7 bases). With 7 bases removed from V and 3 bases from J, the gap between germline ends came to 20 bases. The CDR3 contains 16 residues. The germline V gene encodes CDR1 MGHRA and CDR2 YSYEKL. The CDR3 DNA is TGCGCCAGCAATCCGAGTCGGGGGACAGCAACAGATACGCAGTATTTT. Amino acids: CASNPSRGTATDTQYF.

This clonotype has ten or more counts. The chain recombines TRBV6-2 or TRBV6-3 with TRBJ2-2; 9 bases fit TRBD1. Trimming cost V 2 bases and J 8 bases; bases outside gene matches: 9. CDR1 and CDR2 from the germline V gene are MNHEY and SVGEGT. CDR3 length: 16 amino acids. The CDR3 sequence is CASSYRARTGVGELFF. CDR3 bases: TGTGCCAGCAGTTACCGAGCCCGGACAGGGGTTGGGGAGCTGTTTTTT.